This TCR beta chain was profiled in a study of cytomegalovirus exposure and HLA in healthy donors. Study at large: Of several hundred genotyped donors, 70% to 85% clustered with self-reported Caucasian donors.

The CDR3 contains 14 residues. The ends were cut back, 5 bases at V and 7 bases at J, with 12 bases in the middle. CDR1 ENHRY and CDR2 SYGVKD come from the germline V gene. Remarks on this clone: What it recognizes is unknown.

General observations from the study: The study recorded 164 TCR beta chains that were cytomegalovirus-associated. Analyzed later, association rates of TCRs varied across HLA loci, with DRB1 most and HLA-C fewest.

Primers: 60 Vbeta forward and 13 Jbeta reverse. Per the study methods: About 12 million of around 85 million unique TCR beta chains were shared, per a later count. The data were produced by immunoSEQ multiplex PCR, yet TCRdb's version contains in-frame clones alone and is incomplete. V, J and clone size are those of that table, while D and trimming were read from the DNA. Among roughly 120,000 clones listed, around 72% were seen once. Sequencing was carried out using PBMCs. The receptor's source is a woman in her 40s in good health and CMV-seropositive. The chain uses TRBV10-3 and TRBJ1-6, with no clear D. CDR3 loop: CAISSTETNSPLHF. The CDR3 DNA follows: TGTGCCATCAGTTCAACAGAGACCAATTCACCCCTCCACTTT.